This T cell receptor beta chain was identified during a study of T cell responses to AZD1222 COVID-19 vaccine (dated by TCRdb to the early 2020s). General notes on the study: A total of 233 trial participants underwent TCR sequencing, of whom approximately 200 had received two doses of AZD1222 and approximately 25 had received two doses of the MenACWY control vaccine. Enrollment into the trials was organized by age into subgroups of 18-55, 56-69 and 70-plus years, and those subgroups contained roughly 160, 29 and 62 TCR-sequenced participants, respectively. Here is what the overall study found, with its caveats: Nearly half of unique spike-specific TCRs reportedly recognized epitopes outside regions mutated in the B.1.351 and B.1.1.7 variants. Only six or seven AZD1222 recipients were SARS-CoV-2 seropositive at baseline, limiting conclusions about previously exposed vaccinees. Spike-specific TCR breadth and depth rose significantly after two AZD1222 doses compared with day 0 and with MenACWY recipients. Because no day 14 peak-response samples were available, repertoires were characterized only after the peak T cell response. The 56-69-year group was small, and its depth increase did not reach significance, likely because of low power. CD4 TCRs associated with the vaccine covered the entire spike protein, and the dominant responses were in regions 160-218 and 743-854. Most participants were white British and females outnumbered males, and the authors suggested that clonal diversity may have been underestimated.

The germline V gene (reference sequence) sets CDR1 to LNHNV and CDR2 to YYDKDF. V trim: 1 base; J trim: 4 bases; unmatched bases: 7. The CDR3 runs 19 amino acids, cysteine and phenylalanine included. This entry keeps only the CDR3 DNA: 57 bases, framed from base 1. About this clone itself: Its antigen is currently not known. Per-base qualities were not stored, and no clone one base away is much larger.

The CDR3 regions of human TCRbeta chains were analyzed by immunosequencing. The paper's processing steps were these. Repertoire TCRs were matched against a reference library of SARS-CoV-2-specific TCRs generated with the MIRA antigen-specificity platform. Breadth meant the fraction of unique TCRs that were SARS-CoV-2-associated, whereas depth meant the fraction of total T cells that were SARS-CoV-2-associated. Using the MIRA data, each spike-specific TCR was assigned both to the spike region to which the TCR was reactive and to a CD4 or CD8 class. Log10-transformed breadth and depth values were compared by one-way ANOVA with Sidak's multiple comparisons tests. TCRdb retrieved this table from immuneACCESS and kept in-frame rearrangements only. Not all clones are present; in checked studies, unresolved V genes account for under half, and no reason is known for the remainder. The D gene and trimming were derived from the DNA, and the V and J assignments and clone size from that table. The sample includes tens of thousands of clones, with roughly four fifths observed a single time. The ten largest clones add up to 26% of the sample.

Interpreted using the paper, the time point label stands for: about 28 days (+/-7) after the second vaccine dose. AZD1222 recipients whose second dose came at about 4 weeks and those whose second dose came at about 12 weeks were combined into one group, since spike-specific TCR depth and breadth did not differ between the two schedules. The vaccinee samples were drawn from two UK trials, COV001 and COV002, one of which was a single-blind randomized controlled phase 2/3 trial testing AZD1222 (ChAdOx1 nCoV-19) in healthy adults. For TCRbeta chain sequencing, PBMC samples from trial participants were taken at day 0 and at day 28 after the second dose.

The sequenced sample was peripheral blood, obtained 28 days after the second AZD1222 dose. The clonotype was recovered from an adult who received the AZD1222 COVID-19 vaccine. The rearrangement joined TRBV15 to TRBJ2-1; 16 bases in the junction line up with TRBD2. Here the CDR3 is given as CATSRAGTSGRGPYNEQFF. The DNA reads TGTGCCACCAGCAGAGCGGGGACTAGCGGGAGGGGGCCATACAATGAGCAGTTCTTC.